A single sample is the source of the 18 T cell receptor beta chains below, sequenced in a study of CD8+ T cells in alopecia areata. Once RNA had been extracted, it was reverse transcribed into cDNA to act as the sequencing template. Sequencing used immunoSEQ multiplex PCR; TCRdb keeps in-frame clones, though not all of them. The sample yields 110,000 to 150,000 clones, around 50% seen once. The specimen was CD4+ T cells sorted from blood, collected at week 0. Every receptor here comes from a human donor with alopecia areata.

The chain is built from TRBV7-9 and TRBJ2-7, with D perhaps TRBD2 (6 bases). The V and J ends lost 6 bases and 7 bases respectively, with 25 bases between them. CDR3 length: 16 amino acids. Per the germline V gene, CDR1 is SEHNR and CDR2 is FQNEAQ (reference sequence). The CDR3 sequence is CASRNRGTRVEGEQYF. CDR3 DNA sequence: TGTGCCAGCAGAAACCGGGGGACGCGGGTTGAAGGGGAGCAGTACTTC.

The chain is built from TRBV30 and TRBJ2-3; D remains unclear. CDR1 is GTSNPN, CDR2 SVGIG, per germline (reference sequence). The V end was cut by 3 bases, the J end by 6 bases, with 4 bases between. The CDR3 runs to 10 residues. As DNA, the CDR3 is TGTGCCTGGAGCGAGGATACGCAGTATTTT. Translated, it gives CAWSEDTQYF.

This rearrangement joins TRBV5-1 to TRBJ2-6; tentatively, D is TRBD1 (6 bases). V was pared by 4 bases and J by 0 bases, with 8 bases between. This CDR3 has 15 amino acids. CDR1 SGHRS and CDR2 YFSETQ come from the germline V gene. The CDR3, as DNA: TGCGCCAGCAGCCTGACAGGCTCTGGGGCCAACGTCCTGACTTTC. Translation: CASSLTGSGANVLTF. The whole variable domain, filled in from reference TRBV5-1 and TRBJ2-6, reads KAGVTQTPRYLIKTRGQQVTLSCSPISGHRSVSWYQQTPGQGLQFLFEYFSETQRNKGNFPGRFSGRQFSNSRSEMNVSTLELGDSALYLCASSLTGSGANVLTFGAGSRLTVL.

V gene TRBV10-3 combines with J gene TRBJ1-5; tentatively, D is TRBD1 (6 bases). The CDR3 extends over 13 amino acids. Germline V gives CDR1 ENHRY, CDR2 SYGVKD. The V end lost 2 bases, the J end lost 5 bases, and 7 bases lay between the germline ends. The chain's CDR3 is CAISEEGDQPQHF. In DNA form, the CDR3 reads TGTGCCATCAGTGAGGAGGGGGATCAGCCCCAGCATTTT.

This clone was seen a few times. The chain is built from TRBV28 and TRBJ2-2; D might be TRBD2 (6 bases). This CDR3 has 15 amino acids. Trimming removed 6 bases from V and 2 bases from J, with 13 bases in between. Germline V gene data show CDR1 as MDHEN and CDR2 as SYDVKM. CDR3 residues: CASSPGTPNTGELFF. For the CDR3, the DNA is TGTGCCAGCAGCCCCGGGACTCCAAACACCGGGGAGCTGTTTTTT.

This chain joins TRBV18 and TRBJ1-2; D unclear. The germline CDR1 and CDR2 sequences are KGHSH and LQKENI. The CDR3 covers 17 residues. The V end was cut by 0 bases, the J end by 1 base, with 15 bases between. CDR3 protein: CASSPPSQWRYNYGYTF. DNA of the CDR3: TGTGCCAGCTCACCACCAAGCCAATGGAGATATAACTATGGCTACACCTTC.

The sample holds a few counts of this clone. This rearrangement joins TRBV30 to TRBJ1-1, with no clear D. The germline CDR1 and CDR2 sequences are GTSNPN and SVGIG (reference sequence). The CDR3 contains 14 residues. V was clipped by 2 bases and J by 0 bases, with 10 bases between them. As DNA, the CDR3 is TGTGCCTGGAGTTTAGCACCCATGAACACTGAAGCTTTCTTT. Residues: CAWSLAPMNTEAFF. The full variable domain, rest sourced from reference TRBV30 and TRBJ1-1, is SQTIHQWPATLVQPVGSPLSLECTVEGTSNPNLYWYRQAAGRGLQLLFYSVGIGQISSEVPQNLSASRPQDRQFILSSKKLLLSDSGFYLCAWSLAPMNTEAFFGQGTRLTVV.

The chain couples TRBV27 to TRBJ1-6, with 8 bases identical to TRBD1. V was pared by 2 bases and J by 11 bases, with 8 bases of the junction left unmatched. Germline V lookup: CDR1 MNHEY, CDR2 SMNVEV (reference sequence). This CDR3 has 15 residues. This CDR3 is CASSLQGQGIAPLHF. In DNA form, the CDR3 reads TGTGCCAGCAGTTTACAAGGACAGGGTATAGCACCCCTCCACTTT.

V gene TRBV6-5 combines with J gene TRBJ1-2, with TRBD1 as a possible D gene (5 bases). Germline V gene data show CDR1 as MNHEY and CDR2 as SVGAGI. The CDR3 runs to 14 residues. V lost 7 bases, J lost 0 bases, and 12 bases lay in between. CDR3 residues: CASKRAGTNYGYTF. CDR3 coding DNA: TGTGCCAGCAAGAGGGCAGGGACTAACTATGGCTACACCTTC.

The V call is TRBV5-1, the J call TRBJ2-5, with D perhaps matching TRBD2 (5 bases). V lost 4 bases, J lost 5 bases, and 15 bases lay in between. Germline CDR1 is SGHRS and CDR2 is YFSETQ. CDR3 length equals 14 residues. Here the CDR3 reads CASSMIAWEETQYF. The CDR3 coding sequence is TGCGCCAGCAGCATGATAGCGTGGGAGGAGACCCAGTACTTC.

The chain employs TRBV29-1 and TRBJ1-5; D gene ambiguous. V was pared by 0 bases and J by 6 bases, with 6 bases between. Germline CDR1 SQVTM, CDR2 ANQGSEA. CDR3 size: 12 residues. The DNA of the CDR3 is TGCAGCGTTGAAGACCCTGGTCAGCCCCAGCATTTT. Translated, it gives CSVEDPGQPQHF.

This clone was observed a handful of times. Its ends do not fully match the called genes, so a read error is possible. This chain connects TRBV25-1 to TRBJ2-1; D is possibly TRBD1 (6 bases). The germline V gene encodes CDR1 MGHDK and CDR2 SYGVNS. CDR3 size: 12 residues. Written as DNA, the CDR3 is TGTGCCAGCAGTGCCATGGTACAGGGTAAGGTCTTC. Translation gives CASSAMVQGKVF.

This clone was detected a few times. This rearrangement joins TRBV4-1 to TRBJ2-6, with D tentatively TRBD1 (6 bases). Trimming took 5 bases from V and 0 from J, leaving 11 bases between them. The CDR3 runs 16 residues. From germline, CDR1 is MGHRA and CDR2 YSYEKL. CDR3 sequence reads: CASSRTGSSGANVLTF. In DNA, the CDR3 is TGCGCCAGCAGCAGAACAGGGAGCTCTGGGGCCAACGTCCTGACTTTC.

This clone has only one observation. The chain uses TRBV5-1 and TRBJ1-1; possibly TRBD1 for D (5 bases). V lost 2 bases and J 1 base, leaving 6 bases between the germline ends. Looked up from germline, CDR1 is SGHRS and CDR2 is YFSETQ. The CDR3 is 13 amino acids. The CDR3 reads CASSFGQNTEAFF. CDR3 DNA: TGCGCCAGCAGCTTTGGACAGAACACTGAAGCTTTCTTT.

This chain connects TRBV4-3 to TRBJ1-5; 7 nucleotides agree with TRBD1. Trimming at V came to 0 bases and at J to 6 bases, leaving 2 bases not matched to a gene. The CDR3 contains 14 residues. Germline loops: CDR1 LGHNA, CDR2 YSLEER. CDR3 DNA: TGCGCCAGCAGCCAAGAGCAGGGGGGTCAGCCCCAGCATTTT. It encodes CASSQEQGGQPQHF.

As for this clone: This specimen includes other DNA sequences encoding the same CDR3. The chain combines TRBV7-2 with TRBJ1-2; no reliable D call. V lost 1 base and J 4 bases, leaving 4 bases between the germline ends. The CDR3 has 12 amino acids. Germline lookup yields CDR1 SGHTA and CDR2 FQGNSA. The CDR3 DNA is TGTGCCAGCAGCTTAGGGCTCTATGGCTACACCTTC. It is translated as CASSLGLYGYTF.

This clone has just a few counts. The V and J genes are TRBV7-2 and TRBJ1-5; 8 bases match TRBD1. Germline-derived CDR1 and CDR2 are SGHTA and FQGNSA. The V and J ends lost 4 bases and 6 bases, in that order; junction bases with no gene match: 14. The CDR3 consists of 17 residues. This CDR3 is CASSSTALDRVSQPQHF. CDR3 DNA sequence: TGTGCCAGCAGCTCCACCGCTCTGGACAGGGTGAGTCAGCCCCAGCATTTT.

This sequence joins TRBV7-2 and TRBJ2-7; 8 bases are a match to TRBD2. Germline trimming cut 4 bases from V and 3 bases from J; bases unmatched to any gene: 8. The CDR3 spans 15 residues. The germline gives CDR1 SGHTA, CDR2 FQGNSA. CDR3 DNA sequence: TGTGCCAGCAGCTCTATAAGGACTAGCTTCTACGAGCAGTACTTC. It specifies CASSSIRTSFYEQYF.